The clone carrying this TCR beta chain came up many times. Antigen unknown. TCRdb fed the PCR reads into MiXCR, producing one record per CDR3 protein. The data hold approximately 550,000 distinct CDR3 sequences, with 20% to 25% observed a single time. A CD8+CD4-CCR7+CD45RA+ gate was used to sort naive CD8 T cells. The trim removed 3 bases at V and 4 bases at J, leaving 4 bases unmatched. CDR1 and CDR2 (germline): MNHEY, SMNVEV (reference sequence). The CDR3 is 15 amino acids. This specimen comes from a study of molecular identifiers for immune sequencing clone quantification. Overall study results and limits: Spiked Jurkat TCR RNA equal to one cell could reportedly be picked out among one million naive cells. Clonotypes topping 20 RNA copies carried over 97% of effector molecules but under 1% of naive ones.

The sample comprised naive CD8+ T cells from blood, with Jurkat cell RNA spiked in. Subset reported: FACS-sorted CD8+CD4-CCR7+CD45RA+ naive T cells. The chain combines TRBV27 with TRBJ2-1; 9 bases agree with TRBD2. The source of this sequence is a human donor in good health. Some libraries in this study had Jurkat cell RNA spiked in. Here the CDR3 DNA reads TGTGCCAGCAGTTTTAGCGGGAGCCTGTACAATGAGCAGTTCTTC. It is translated as CASSFSGSLYNEQFF.